The rows below give T cell receptor beta chains drawn from one sample of a study of sequential checkpoint blockade in melanoma. Only in-frame clones appear in the TCRdb table, and some are missing; sequencing was by immunoSEQ multiplex PCR. The sample includes some 10,000 clones, around 73% of them seen just once. Sequencing was performed on CD8+ T cells sorted from blood (inferred from file names), taken from a patient given nivolumab and ipilimumab in sequence. These receptors came from a human donor with melanoma. Both conserved end residues are part of each CDR3. Fields, in order: V gene, J gene, clone size, D gene, CDR3 DNA, CDR3 protein. A D gene is named only where the DNA matches it firmly. Not all rows give a size; the values are once, few, many and, for expanded clones, a class.

>TRBV9|TRBJ1-5|-|TRBD1
TGTGCCAGCAGCCTAGTTAGCCGGGACAGGGGGCTGGGTCAGCCCCAGCATTTT
CASSLVSRDRGLGQPQHF
>TRBV27|TRBJ2-7|-|TRBD1
TGTGCCAGCTCCCCGACAGGGGCTTACGAGCAGTACTTC
CASSPTGAYEQYF
>TRBV7-9|TRBJ1-5|-|-
TGTGCCAGCAGCTTTTCAGGGGTCAATCAGCCCCAGCATTTT
CASSFSGVNQPQHF
>TRBV15|TRBJ2-1|-|-
TGTGCCACCAGCCTAACGGGGGGCTTTGGCAATGAGCAGTTCTTC
CATSLTGGFGNEQFF
>TRBV6-1|TRBJ2-3|-|TRBD1
TGTGCCAGCAGTGCCCGGACAGGGGGCAGGAAAGATACGCAGTATTTT
CASSARTGGRKDTQYF
>TRBV7-9|TRBJ2-1|-|TRBD2
TGTGCCAGCAGCCACTGGACTAGCGGGGGAGTCAATGAGCAGTTCTTC
CASSHWTSGGVNEQFF
>TRBV6-5|TRBJ2-7|-|TRBD2
TGTGCCAGCAGCCCGGGGGGCGAGCAGTACTTC
CASSPGGEQYF
>TRBV27|TRBJ2-7|-|-
TGTGCCAGCAGTTTGGTGGGCAGGGACTACGAGCAGTACTTC
CASSLVGRDYEQYF
>TRBV4-3|TRBJ2-6|-|-
TGCGCCAGCAGCCAAGAACGGGGTCCTGGGGACGTCCTGACTTTC
CASSQERGPGDVLTF
>TRBV27|TRBJ1-6|-|-
TGTGCCACCGGCCCCCAGGGCGCTAATTCACCCCTCCACTTT
CATGPQGANSPLHF
>TRBV9|TRBJ2-1|-|-
TGTGCCAGCAGCTCAGCTGGGGACTTTTACAATGAGCAGTTCTTC
CASSSAGDFYNEQFF
>TRBV27|TRBJ2-1|-|TRBD2
TGTGCCAGCAGTCTCTTAGCGGGAGGGTTCAATGAGCAGTTCTTC
CASSLLAGGFNEQFF
>TRBV29-1|TRBJ2-1|-|-
TGCAGCGTTGATCGGCGGAGTCCCTACAATGAGCAGTTCTTC
CSVDRRSPYNEQFF
>TRBV7-9|TRBJ2-7|-|-
TGTGCCAGCAGCTTAGTCCCGGGGCGGGGCGAGCAGTACTTC
CASSLVPGRGEQYF
>TRBV27|TRBJ2-3|-|TRBD2
TGTGCCAGCGTTGGCGGGAGGTTGATAGATACGCAGTATTTT
CASVGGRLIDTQYF
>TRBV25-1|TRBJ2-2|-|-
TGTGCCAGCAGTGATCCTCGTGACAGGCCGAACACCGGGGAGCTGTTTTTT
CASSDPRDRPNTGELFF
>TRBV7-8|TRBJ1-2|-|-
TGTGCCAGCAGCTCCCGCGGGGGGGACACTTATGGCTACACCTTC
CASSSRGGDTYGYTF
>TRBV21-1|TRBJ1-1|-|-
TGTGCCAGCAGCAATGGGCTGGAAGCTTTCTTT
CASSNGLEAFF
>TRBV19|TRBJ2-3|-|-
TGTGCCAGTAGTATCTTTACTAGCTCTAGCATAGATACGCAGTATTTT
CASSIFTSSSIDTQYF
>TRBV9|TRBJ1-5|-|-
TGTGCCAGCAGCCCCCGGGACAACCTAAATCAGCCCCAGCATTTT
CASSPRDNLNQPQHF
>TRBV7-3|TRBJ2-1|-|TRBD2
TGTGCCAGCAGCTTAGGGACTAGTTCGGCCTACAATGAGCAGTTCTTC
CASSLGTSSAYNEQFF
>TRBV5-6|TRBJ1-2|-|-
TGTGCCAGCAGCCGCCCCCGACAGATGTCTGGCTATGGCTACACCTTC
CASSRPRQMSGYGYTF
>TRBV7-9|TRBJ2-1|-|-
TGTGCCAGCAGCTTAGCCGGGTCCTACAATGAGCAGTTCTTC
CASSLAGSYNEQFF
>TRBV7-9|TRBJ2-7|few|TRBD2
TGTGCCAGCAGCTTAGGGGGGGGGATATCCTACGAGCAGTACTTC
CASSLGGGISYEQYF
>TRBV30|TRBJ2-2|-|-
TGTGCCTGGAGTGTGCAAGGGGGGGAGGCCGGGGAGCTGTTTTTT
CAWSVQGGEAGELFF
>TRBV7-6|TRBJ2-1|-|-
TGTGCCAGCAGCTTAGCGTTTACTTCCGTCTCCTACAATGAGCAGTTCTTC
CASSLAFTSVSYNEQFF
>TRBV25-1|TRBJ2-1|-|-
TGTGCCAGCAGTCCCCGGGACTTCCGGAATGAGCAGTTCTTC
CASSPRDFRNEQFF
>TRBV9|TRBJ2-4|-|TRBD2
TGTGCCAGCAGCCCGGGGGGGGGCTTCGAGGGAGCCAAAAACATTCAGTACTTC
CASSPGGGFEGAKNIQYF
>TRBV7-7|TRBJ2-2|-|TRBD2
TGTGCTAGCAGCTTAGGGCCTTCTAGCGGGAGGAACACCGGGGAGCTGTTTTTT
CASSLGPSSGRNTGELFF
>TRBV11-2|TRBJ2-7|-|TRBD1
TGTGCCAGCAGCTTAGATGGTGTCCAGGGGGCCTACTACGAGCAGTACTTC
CASSLDGVQGAYYEQYF
>TRBV11-2|TRBJ1-2|-|TRBD1
TGTGCCAGCAGCTTATCAGGGGGCAACTATGGCTACACCTTC
CASSLSGGNYGYTF
>TRBV7-2|TRBJ2-1|-|-
TGTGCCAGCAGCTTAGGGGGCCGGTCCTACAATGAGCAGTTCTTC
CASSLGGRSYNEQFF
>TRBV29-1|TRBJ2-1|once|TRBD1
TGCAGCGTTACCGGGACAGGGTACAATGAGCAGTTCTTC
CSVTGTGYNEQFF
>TRBV30|TRBJ2-7|-|-
TGTGCCTGGAGTGTACGGGTTGGGTACGAGCAGTACTTC
CAWSVRVGYEQYF
>TRBV29-1|TRBJ1-1|-|-
TGCAGCGTTGAAGCTTTGGCAGCTGAAGCTTTCTTT
CSVEALAAEAFF
>TRBV7-9|TRBJ2-7|medium-sized|-
TGTGCCAGCAGCTTAGGGGGGGACAGCTCTTACGGACAGTACTTC
CASSLGGDSSYGQYF
>TRBV4-1|TRBJ2-5|-|TRBD2
TGCGCCAGCAGCCAAGGGGACTACGAAGAGACCCAGTACTTC
CASSQGDYEETQYF
>TRBV30|TRBJ1-3|-|TRBD1
TGTGCCTGGAGTCCCCCTGACAGGGGGCTTCTTTGGTGGGGAAACACCATATATTTT
CAWSPPDRGLLWWGNTIYF
>TRBV18|TRBJ1-2|medium-sized|-
TGTGCCAGCTCAAGCAGGGAGGACTATGGCTACACCTTC
CASSSREDYGYTF
>TRBV7-9|TRBJ2-1|-|TRBD2
TGTGCCAGCAGCTTAGTAGCGGGAGACGACAATGAGCAGTTCTTC
CASSLVAGDDNEQFF
>TRBV2|TRBJ2-3|-|-
TGTGCCAGCTACACAGATACGCAGTATTTT
CASYTDTQYF
>TRBV30|TRBJ2-2|-|TRBD2
TGTGCCTGGAGCCAAACACTAGCGGGAGTAGGCACCGGGGAGCTGTTTTTT
CAWSQTLAGVGTGELFF